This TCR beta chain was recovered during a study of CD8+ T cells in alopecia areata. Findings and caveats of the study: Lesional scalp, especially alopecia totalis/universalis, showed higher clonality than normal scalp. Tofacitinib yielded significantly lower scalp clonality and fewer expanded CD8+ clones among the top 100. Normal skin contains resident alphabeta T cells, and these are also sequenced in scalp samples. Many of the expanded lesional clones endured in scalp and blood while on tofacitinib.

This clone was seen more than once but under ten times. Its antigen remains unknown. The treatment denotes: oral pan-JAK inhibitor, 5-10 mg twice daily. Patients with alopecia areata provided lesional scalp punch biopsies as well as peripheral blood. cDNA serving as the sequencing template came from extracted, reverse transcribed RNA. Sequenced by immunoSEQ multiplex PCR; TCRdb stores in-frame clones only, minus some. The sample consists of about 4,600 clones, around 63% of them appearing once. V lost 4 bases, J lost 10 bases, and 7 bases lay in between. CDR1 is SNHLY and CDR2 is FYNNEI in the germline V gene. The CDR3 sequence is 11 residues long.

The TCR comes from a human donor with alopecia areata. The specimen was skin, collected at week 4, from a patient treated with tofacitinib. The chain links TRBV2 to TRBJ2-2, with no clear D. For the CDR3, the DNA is TGTGCCAGCAGTGTTGAAAAGGAGCTGTTTTTT. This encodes CASSVEKELFF.